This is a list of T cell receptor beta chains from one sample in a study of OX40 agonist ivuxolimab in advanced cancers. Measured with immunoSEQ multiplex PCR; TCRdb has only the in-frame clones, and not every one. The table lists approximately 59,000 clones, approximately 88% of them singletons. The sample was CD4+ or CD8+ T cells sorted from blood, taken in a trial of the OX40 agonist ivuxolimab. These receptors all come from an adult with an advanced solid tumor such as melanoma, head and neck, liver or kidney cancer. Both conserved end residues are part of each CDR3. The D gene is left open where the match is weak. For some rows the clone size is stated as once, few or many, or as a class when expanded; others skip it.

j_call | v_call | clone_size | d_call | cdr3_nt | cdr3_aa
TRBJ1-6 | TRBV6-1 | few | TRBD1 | TGTGCCAGCAGTCAAACAGGGGTAGGTTCACCCCTCCACTTT | CASSQTGVGSPLHF
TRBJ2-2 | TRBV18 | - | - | TGTGCCAGCTCAGGAACCACAGGAGGGGAGCTGTTTTTT | CASSGTTGGELFF
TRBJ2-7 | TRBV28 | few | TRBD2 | TGTGCCAGCAGCACTAGCGGGAGCTCGGACGAGCAGTACTTC | CASSTSGSSDEQYF
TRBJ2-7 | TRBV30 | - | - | TGTGCCTGGATGGGGACGGCGACTTCCTACGAGCAGTACTTC | CAWMGTATSYEQYF
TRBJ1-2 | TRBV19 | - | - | TGTGCCAGTAGTTCGGTAAACTATGGCTACACCTTC | CASSSVNYGYTF
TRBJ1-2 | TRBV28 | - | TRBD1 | TGTGCCAGCAGACCGGGACAGGGCCTTTGGTATGGCTACACCTTC | CASRPGQGLWYGYTF
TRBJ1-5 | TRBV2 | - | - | TGTGCCAGCATGAAAAACCGGGACAACGGTGGGCCCCAGCATTTT | CASMKNRDNGGPQHF
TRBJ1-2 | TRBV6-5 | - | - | TGTGCCAGCAGTTACGGTGTAGGGGACTATGGCTACACCTTC | CASSYGVGDYGYTF
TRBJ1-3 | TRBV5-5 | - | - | TGTGCCAGCAGCTTGGCCTCAGGGCTCGGAAACACCATATATTTT | CASSLASGLGNTIYF
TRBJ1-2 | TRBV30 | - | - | TGTGCCTGGGATAGGGACACGAGGAACTATGGCTACACCTTC | CAWDRDTRNYGYTF
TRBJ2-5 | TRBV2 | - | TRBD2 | TGTGCCAGCAGTCCTCCCCTAGCGGGAGGGTTGGAGACCCAGTACTTC | CASSPPLAGGLETQYF
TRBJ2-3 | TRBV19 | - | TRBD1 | TGTGCCAGTAGTGATCGACAGGGTCAAGATACGCAGTATTTT | CASSDRQGQDTQYF
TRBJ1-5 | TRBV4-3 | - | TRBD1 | TGCGCCAGCAGCCGGGACAGGGGGCATCAGCCCCAGCATTTT | CASSRDRGHQPQHF
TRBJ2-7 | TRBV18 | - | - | TGTGCCAGCTCACCGTCCTTCGGAGCCTACGAGCAGTACTTC | CASSPSFGAYEQYF
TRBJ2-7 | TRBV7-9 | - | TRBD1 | TGTGCCAGCAGCGCCGGGACAGGGGTGCGTGGGGAGCAGTACTTC | CASSAGTGVRGEQYF
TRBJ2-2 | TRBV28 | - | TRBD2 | TGTGCCAGCAGCAAAGAGACGGGGGGGACCGGGGAGCTGTTTTTT | CASSKETGGTGELFF
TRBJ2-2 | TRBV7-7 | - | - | TGTGCTAGCAGCTTCCAGACCGGGGAGCTGTTTTTT | CASSFQTGELFF
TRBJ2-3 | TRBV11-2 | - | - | TGTGCCAGCAGCTTACTAGCGACTAGCACAGATACGCAGTATTTT | CASSLLATSTDTQYF
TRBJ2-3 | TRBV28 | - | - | TGTGCCAGCAGTTTCCCTCGGGCGCCGGGGGATACGCAGTATTTT | CASSFPRAPGDTQYF
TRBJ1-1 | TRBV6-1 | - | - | TGTGCCAGCCGCAGGGAATTAGGTCTGAACACTGAAGCTTTCTTT | CASRRELGLNTEAFF
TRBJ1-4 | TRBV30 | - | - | TGTGCCTGGAACGTAGACAGCCTTAATGAAAAACTGTTTTTT | CAWNVDSLNEKLFF
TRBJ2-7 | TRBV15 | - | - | TGTGCCACCAGCGCTCGACGGACCGAGGAAGTCGAGCAGTACTTC | CATSARRTEEVEQYF